A selection of T cell receptor beta chains follows, all from one sample in a study of blood T cell repertoires in COVID-19. Using immunoSEQ multiplex PCR, the repertoire was profiled, and TCRdb retains in-frame clones only, with some absent. The data show some 170,000 clones, about 80% seen once. The sample taken for sequencing was peripheral blood. These receptors were taken from a woman aged 45-65 years with active or convalescent COVID-19. The CDR3 runs from the conserved cysteine through the conserved F or W. Fields, in order: J gene, clone size, CDR3 length, D gene, V gene, CDR3 DNA, CDR3 protein. A D gene is named only where the DNA matches it firmly. The listing skips clone size in some rows; elsewhere it reads once, few, many or a size class.

TRBJ1-2 | . | 14 | . | TRBV6-2/TRBV6-3 | TGTGCCAGCAGTTACGAGGGTACTAACTATGGCTACACCTTC | CASSYEGTNYGYTF
TRBJ1-1 | . | 13 | . | TRBV29-1 | TGCAGCGTTGAGGAGAACAGGGACACTGAAGCTTTCTTT | CSVEENRDTEAFF
TRBJ1-1 | . | 15 | . | TRBV2 | TGTGCCAGCAGTCCCAGGGCAGGGCCGAACACTGAAGCTTTCTTT | CASSPRAGPNTEAFF
TRBJ2-1 | . | 14 | . | TRBV7-9 | TGTGCCAGCAGTCCGGCGCAGGGAGGAAATGAGCAGTTCTTC | CASSPAQGGNEQFF
TRBJ1-6 | . | 13 | . | TRBV30 | TGTGCCTGGAGTAAGCAGGGCTATTCACCCCTCCACTTT | CAWSKQGYSPLHF
TRBJ1-1 | . | 15 | TRBD1 | TRBV7-8 | TGTGCCAGCAGCTTAGGGGGACAGCAGAACACTGAAGCTTTCTTT | CASSLGGQQNTEAFF
TRBJ2-1 | . | 16 | . | TRBV6-1 | TGTGCCAGCAGTGAAATGGCATTAACAGCGGACAATGAGCAGTTCTTC | CASSEMALTADNEQFF
TRBJ2-7 | . | 16 | TRBD2 | TRBV23-1 | TGCGCCAGCAGTAGATGGACTAGCGGGAGGCCTATAGGGCAGTACTTC | CASSRWTSGRPIGQYF
TRBJ1-4 | few | 13 | . | TRBV27 | TGTGCCAGCAGTGACAGGTTTAATGAAAAACTGTTTTTT | CASSDRFNEKLFF
TRBJ1-2 | . | 14 | TRBD1 | TRBV20-1 | TGCAGTGCTAGTTCCCAACAGGGGGCGAATGGCTACACCTTC | CSASSQQGANGYTF
TRBJ1-5 | . | 13 | . | TRBV6-5 | TGTGCCAGCAGCGACACCATATATCAGCCCCAGCATTTT | CASSDTIYQPQHF
TRBJ2-3 | . | 15 | . | TRBV9 | TGTGCCAGCAGCCCCGTCGCGGGGAGCACAGATACGCAGTATTTT | CASSPVAGSTDTQYF
TRBJ2-4 | once | 14 | . | TRBV7-2 | TGTGCCAGCAGCTTTTCCCTAGCCAAAAACATTCAGTACTTC | CASSFSLAKNIQYF
TRBJ1-1 | . | 13 | . | TRBV7-3 | TGTGCCAGCAGCTTAGGGGGGGTTGGTGAAGCTTTCTTT | CASSLGGVGEAFF
TRBJ2-5 | . | 16 | TRBD2 | TRBV11-2 | TGTGCCAGCAGCGCACAGGGACTAGCGGGGGAAGAGACCCAGTACTTC | CASSAQGLAGEETQYF
TRBJ2-5 | . | 15 | TRBD2 | TRBV7-2 | TGTGCCAGCAGCCCTAGACTAGCGGGGGCGGAGACCCAGTACTTC | CASSPRLAGAETQYF
TRBJ2-2 | . | 16 | . | TRBV5-1 | TGCGCCAGCAGCTTGAGGCAGGGGCAGAACACCGGGGAGCTGTTTTTT | CASSLRQGQNTGELFF
TRBJ2-7 | few | 15 | . | TRBV28 | TGTGCCAGCAGTCCTTGGCGCCCTAGCTCCTACGAGCAGTACTTC | CASSPWRPSSYEQYF
TRBJ1-6 | . | 17 | . | TRBV4-2 | TGTGCCAGCAGCCAAGAGGTGGAGGGAGGAAGGCTTTCACCCCTCCACTTT | CASSQEVEGGRLSPLHF
TRBJ1-1 | . | 14 | . | TRBV7-9 | TGTGCCAGCAGTGAAACGGGGAGGAACACTGAAGCTTTCTTT | CASSETGRNTEAFF
TRBJ2-7 | few | 16 | . | TRBV28 | TGTGCCAGCAGTAGCCCCGGGACTGGATTTCTCTACGAGCAGTACTTC | CASSSPGTGFLYEQYF
TRBJ2-1 | . | 13 | TRBD2 | TRBV20-1 | TGCAGTGCTAGTGAGCGGGGCCACAATGAGCAGTTCTTC | CSASERGHNEQFF
TRBJ1-1 | few | 13 | . | TRBV15 | TGTGCCACCAAAGGGGACATGAACACTGAAGCTTTCTTT | CATKGDMNTEAFF
TRBJ2-7 | . | 12 | . | TRBV30 | TGTGCCTGCAGGTTATTCTCCTACGAGCAGTACTTC | CACRLFSYEQYF
TRBJ2-3 | . | 14 | . | TRBV7-8 | TGTGCCAGCAGCCGAGGACTGGACACAGATACGCAGTATTTT | CASSRGLDTDTQYF
TRBJ2-7 | . | 17 | TRBD2 | TRBV3-1/TRBV3-2 | TGTGCCAGCAGCCATCGCGGGACTAGCGGGGGGAACTACGAGCAGTACTTC | CASSHRGTSGGNYEQYF
TRBJ1-1 | . | 14 | TRBD1 | TRBV6-5 | TGTGCCAGCAGTTACGAGGGCAGGGGGCGAGAAGCTTTCTTT | CASSYEGRGREAFF
TRBJ2-2 | many | 16 | TRBD1 | TRBV6-2/TRBV6-3 | TGTGCCAGCAGTTATATTGGGACAGGGTACCGCGGGGAGCTGTTTTTT | CASSYIGTGYRGELFF
TRBJ1-1 | . | 13 | . | TRBV9 | TGTGCCAGCAGCCCGTCAGGGGACACTGAAGCTTTCTTT | CASSPSGDTEAFF